Listed below are T cell receptor beta chains from one sample, sequenced in a study of T cells in localized non-small cell lung cancer. The table came from immunoSEQ multiplex PCR; TCRdb's copy has only in-frame clones and leaves some out. The profile shows approximately 72,000 clones, about four fifths of them singletons. The sequencing used peripheral blood, collected before any cancer treatment. All receptors derive from a female donor older than 55 with stage I lung adenocarcinoma. Each CDR3 is given with its conserved first and last residue. The D gene is left open where the match is weak. Clone size is given for some rows only: seen once, a few or many times, or a class if the clone is expanded.

DNA: TGTGCCTGGAGAGCAAAGGGAGGAAACACCATATATTTT
CDR3: CAWRAKGGNTIYF
V: TRBV30
size: once
J: TRBJ1-3
D: NA

DNA: TGTGCCAGTAGTAGGCCTAGCGGAGGGGTCGGGGAGCTGTTTTTT
CDR3: CASSRPSGGVGELFF
V: TRBV19
size: NA
J: TRBJ2-2
D: TRBD2

DNA: TGTGCCACCAGCAGAGACGGGAGTGGAGAAAAACTGTTTTTT
CDR3: CATSRDGSGEKLFF
V: TRBV15
size: NA
J: TRBJ1-4
D: NA

DNA: TGCGCCAGCAGCGGTACCGGACAGATAAAAAACATTCAGTACTTC
CDR3: CASSGTGQIKNIQYF
V: TRBV23-1
size: many
J: TRBJ2-4
D: NA

DNA: TGTGCCAGCAGCTTAGAAGGGGCTAGCGGCCCGAGCACAGATACGCAGTATTTT
CDR3: CASSLEGASGPSTDTQYF
V: TRBV11-3
size: NA
J: TRBJ2-3
D: TRBD2

DNA: TGTGCCAGCAGTGTTTTGGGCGGGTACATTTACAATGAGCAGTTCTTC
CDR3: CASSVLGGYIYNEQFF
V: TRBV6-1
size: NA
J: TRBJ2-1
D: NA

DNA: TGCGCCAGCAGCCAGGGACTTTACTACAATGAGCAGTTCTTC
CDR3: CASSQGLYYNEQFF
V: TRBV5-1
size: few
J: TRBJ2-1
D: NA

DNA: TGTGCCATCAGTGAGTCGTGTGGGGGGACACCCCCTTGCGAGCAGTACTTC
CDR3: CAISESCGGTPPCEQYF
V: TRBV10-3
size: NA
J: TRBJ2-7
D: NA

DNA: TGTGCCAGCAGTGCGGGACAGGATTATGGCTACACCTTC
CDR3: CASSAGQDYGYTF
V: TRBV2
size: few
J: TRBJ1-2
D: TRBD1

DNA: TGTGCCAGCGGTTCCCCGACGGAGCAGTACTTC
CDR3: CASGSPTEQYF
V: TRBV5-4
size: NA
J: TRBJ2-7
D: NA

DNA: TGTGCCAGCAGCTTGAAGGGGAACGGCATGAACACTGAAGCTTTCTTT
CDR3: CASSLKGNGMNTEAFF
V: TRBV7-9
size: NA
J: TRBJ1-1
D: NA

DNA: TGTGCCAGCCGGGCCGGGGCGCAAAGCTCCTACGAGCAGTACTTC
CDR3: CASRAGAQSSYEQYF
V: TRBV2
size: NA
J: TRBJ2-7
D: NA

DNA: TGTGCCAGCAGCCCCAGGAGGGAAGGTCATCAGCCCCAGCATTTT
CDR3: CASSPRREGHQPQHF
V: TRBV7-8
size: NA
J: TRBJ1-5
D: NA

DNA: TGTGCCAGTAGTATAGATCCAGGGAGGGGTGGCTACACCTTC
CDR3: CASSIDPGRGGYTF
V: TRBV19
size: NA
J: TRBJ1-2
D: NA

DNA: TGTGCCAGCAGCCGGGGCCAGGGGGGATACACTGAAGCTTTCTTT
CDR3: CASSRGQGGYTEAFF
V: TRBV11-3
size: NA
J: TRBJ1-1
D: TRBD1

DNA: TGTGCCACCGGTGGATCAGGAGCTTGGGGTCAGCCCCAGCATTTT
CDR3: CATGGSGAWGQPQHF
V: TRBV6-1
size: NA
J: TRBJ1-5
D: NA

DNA: TGTGCCAGCAGCTTGGACGGCGGGAGGTCGACCGGGGAGCTGTTTTTT
CDR3: CASSLDGGRSTGELFF
V: TRBV7-2
size: NA
J: TRBJ2-2
D: TRBD2

DNA: TGCAGCGTTGGAAAGCCCCGGGACGGAGCTAACTATGGCTACACCTTC
CDR3: CSVGKPRDGANYGYTF
V: TRBV29-1
size: NA
J: TRBJ1-2
D: NA

DNA: TGTGCCAGCAGCACGGGACAGTTGAACACTGAAGCTTTCTTT
CDR3: CASSTGQLNTEAFF
V: TRBV7-3
size: NA
J: TRBJ1-1
D: TRBD1

DNA: TGTGCCAGTAGGCGGGGGGGCAAGGATTCACCCCTCCACTTT
CDR3: CASRRGGKDSPLHF
V: TRBV19
size: NA
J: TRBJ1-6
D: NA

DNA: TGTGCTAGTGGTTGGGACAGGCCTAATGAAAAACTGTTTTTT
CDR3: CASGWDRPNEKLFF
V: TRBV12-5
size: NA
J: TRBJ1-4
D: TRBD1

DNA: TGTGCCAGCAGCTCGGGGGCGGGTGAGCAGTACTTC
CDR3: CASSSGAGEQYF
V: TRBV7-9
size: NA
J: TRBJ2-7
D: NA

DNA: TGCAGCGTTTCTTTACAGGGGGCCACTGAAGCTTTCTTT
CDR3: CSVSLQGATEAFF
V: TRBV29-1
size: NA
J: TRBJ1-1
D: TRBD1

DNA: TGTGCCAGCTCACCGTCGCATTTAGAGACCCAGTACTTC
CDR3: CASSPSHLETQYF
V: TRBV18
size: NA
J: TRBJ2-5
D: NA

DNA: TGCGCCAGCAGCTTTAGCAGCCCGAGCTCCTACGAGCAGTACTTC
CDR3: CASSFSSPSSYEQYF
V: TRBV5-1
size: NA
J: TRBJ2-7
D: NA

DNA: TGTGCCAGCAGAAGAAACGTGAACACTGAAGCTTTCTTT
CDR3: CASRRNVNTEAFF
V: TRBV6-1
size: NA
J: TRBJ1-1
D: NA

DNA: TGCGCCAGCAGCTTGGGCGTAGATACGCAGTATTTT
CDR3: CASSLGVDTQYF
V: TRBV5-1
size: NA
J: TRBJ2-3
D: NA

DNA: TGTGCCTGGAGTGTCACGTCTAAAAACACCGGGGAGCTGTTTTTT
CDR3: CAWSVTSKNTGELFF
V: TRBV30
size: NA
J: TRBJ2-2
D: NA

DNA: TGTGCCAGCAGCTTGGAGGGAGGTCTCGGCAATCAGCCCCAGCATTTT
CDR3: CASSLEGGLGNQPQHF
V: TRBV5-5
size: NA
J: TRBJ1-5
D: NA

DNA: TGTGCCAGCAGGCTCGGCCAGGCTCCTGGGGAGCAGTTCTTC
CDR3: CASRLGQAPGEQFF
V: TRBV6-5
size: NA
J: TRBJ2-1
D: NA

DNA: TGTGCCAGCTCACCACCCCCAGAAGAGACCCAGTACTTC
CDR3: CASSPPPEETQYF
V: TRBV18
size: NA
J: TRBJ2-5
D: NA

DNA: TGCGCCAGCAGTTTACCGGGACAGGGCCACGAGCAGTACTTC
CDR3: CASSLPGQGHEQYF
V: TRBV4-1
size: NA
J: TRBJ2-7
D: TRBD1

DNA: TGTGCCAGCAGTTACCGGTGGGTGAGCTCCTACAATGAGCAGTTCTTC
CDR3: CASSYRWVSSYNEQFF
V: TRBV6-7
size: NA
J: TRBJ2-1
D: NA

DNA: TGCGCCAGCAGCCAAGGGTACCTAGCCGTCTCTGGAAACACCATATATTTT
CDR3: CASSQGYLAVSGNTIYF
V: TRBV4-1
size: NA
J: TRBJ1-3
D: NA

DNA: TGTGCCTCATCTGGGACTAGCGGGATCAGGCCCTACGAGCAGTACTTC
CDR3: CASSGTSGIRPYEQYF
V: TRBV19
size: NA
J: TRBJ2-7
D: TRBD2

DNA: TGTGCCAGCACGCGCTGGACGAACACCGGGGAGCTGTTTTTT
CDR3: CASTRWTNTGELFF
V: TRBV2
size: NA
J: TRBJ2-2
D: NA

DNA: TGTGCTAGCAGCTTAGGGGGACAGGGATCCTACAATGAGCAGTTCTTC
CDR3: CASSLGGQGSYNEQFF
V: TRBV7-7
size: NA
J: TRBJ2-1
D: TRBD1

DNA: TGCGCCAGCAGCCAACCTACAGGGGGAGTTGGCGCTTTCTTT
CDR3: CASSQPTGGVGAFF
V: TRBV4-1
size: NA
J: TRBJ1-1
D: TRBD1

DNA: TGTGCCAGTAGTGTAACAGTGGACTATGGCTACACCTTC
CDR3: CASSVTVDYGYTF
V: TRBV19
size: NA
J: TRBJ1-2
D: NA

DNA: TGCGCCAGCAGTATCCGGGACGGAAGGGAGGGCAATCAGCCCCAGCATTTT
CDR3: CASSIRDGREGNQPQHF
V: TRBV4-1
size: once
J: TRBJ1-5
D: NA

DNA: TGTGCCAGCAACCCAACAGAGGCCGGGGAGCTGTTTTTT
CDR3: CASNPTEAGELFF
V: TRBV6-5
size: NA
J: TRBJ2-2
D: NA

DNA: TGTGCCAGCAGCTCGGAGGGGGTCGGGCAGCCCCAGCATTTT
CDR3: CASSSEGVGQPQHF
V: TRBV7-2
size: NA
J: TRBJ1-5
D: NA

DNA: TGTGCCAGCAGCTTATTCCAGACAGATACGCAGTATTTT
CDR3: CASSLFQTDTQYF
V: TRBV7-9
size: NA
J: TRBJ2-3
D: NA

DNA: TGTGCCAGCACGGGGCACTATGGCTACACCTTC
CDR3: CASTGHYGYTF
V: TRBV6-1
size: NA
J: TRBJ1-2
D: NA

DNA: TGTGCCAGCAGAGACTGGAACACCGGGGAGCTGTTTTTT
CDR3: CASRDWNTGELFF
V: TRBV25-1
size: NA
J: TRBJ2-2
D: NA

DNA: TGTGCCAGCAGGATTACTAGCGGGAGAATCCACGAGCAGTACTTC
CDR3: CASRITSGRIHEQYF
V: TRBV6-1
size: NA
J: TRBJ2-7
D: TRBD2

DNA: TGTGCCAGCTCACCCGGACAGGGGGCAAGGAACGAGCAGTACTTC
CDR3: CASSPGQGARNEQYF
V: TRBV18
size: NA
J: TRBJ2-7
D: TRBD1

DNA: TGCAGCGTTGAAGATCGTATACTTAATGAGCAGTTCTTC
CDR3: CSVEDRILNEQFF
V: TRBV29-1
size: NA
J: TRBJ2-1
D: NA

DNA: TGTGCCAGCAGTTTTGGGGGCTTGGGGGGTGAAGCTTTCTTT
CDR3: CASSFGGLGGEAFF
V: TRBV6-5
size: NA
J: TRBJ1-1
D: NA

DNA: TGTGCCAGCAACCCGAAACGCCGGGACAGGGGTTTGAACACTGAAGCTTTCTTT
CDR3: CASNPKRRDRGLNTEAFF
V: TRBV7-3
size: once
J: TRBJ1-1
D: TRBD1

DNA: TGTGCCAGTAGTATAGTGGGGCTCGGCTCTGGAAACACCATATATTTT
CDR3: CASSIVGLGSGNTIYF
V: TRBV19
size: NA
J: TRBJ1-3
D: NA

DNA: TGTGCCAGCAGCTTCTCGGACGGATTCACAGATACGCAGTATTTT
CDR3: CASSFSDGFTDTQYF
V: TRBV7-6
size: NA
J: TRBJ2-3
D: NA

DNA: TGTGCCTGGAGACGAGGGGTAGTAGCTTTCTTT
CDR3: CAWRRGVVAFF
V: TRBV30
size: NA
J: TRBJ1-1
D: NA

DNA: TGTGCCAGCAGCTCCTGGACTAGCGACCGCACAGATACGCAGTATTTT
CDR3: CASSSWTSDRTDTQYF
V: TRBV11-3
size: NA
J: TRBJ2-3
D: TRBD2

DNA: TGTGCCAGCAGTTGGCAGGGGGCTTACGAGCAGTACTTC
CDR3: CASSWQGAYEQYF
V: TRBV28
size: NA
J: TRBJ2-7
D: TRBD1

DNA: TGTGCCAGCAGTGATAGGGTAAACACCATATATTTT
CDR3: CASSDRVNTIYF
V: TRBV25-1
size: NA
J: TRBJ1-3
D: NA

DNA: TGTGCCATCAGTGAGATGGGGACAGGGTATTCTGGGGCCAACGTCCTGACTTTC
CDR3: CAISEMGTGYSGANVLTF
V: TRBV10-3
size: NA
J: TRBJ2-6
D: TRBD1